Included here is one T cell receptor beta chain sequence, with context. This entry belongs to a study of blood T cell repertoires in COVID-19. Across the study: COVID-19 samples from acute and convalescent phases originated in the United States, Italy and Spain. Sources were T cells, B-cell-depleted T cells, or PBMCs; the material itself was cDNA or gDNA.

Libraries were prepared by immunoSEQ multiplex PCR; TCRdb keeps only in-frame clonotypes and omits some of them. The repertoire has just over 650,000 clones, just under 90% of them found once; the top ten carry roughly 0.26%. V dropped 7 bases and J dropped 2 bases, with 17 bases sitting between them. The CDR3 totals 15 residues. Per germline, CDR1 MNHEY and CDR2 SVGAGI. The sequencing sample was made of peripheral blood. The chain is built from TRBV6-5 and TRBJ1-2; D is possibly TRBD1 (6 bases). The clonotype originates from a woman between 18 and 29 years old with acute or convalescent COVID-19. The CDR3 here is CASTHSPDRNYGYTF. In DNA, the CDR3 is TGTGCCAGCACCCACTCCCCGGACAGAAACTATGGCTACACCTTC.